A single sample gave rise to the 9 T cell receptor beta chains below, sequenced in a study of shared clonotypes between healthy human individuals. The data were produced by immunoSEQ multiplex PCR, yet TCRdb's version contains in-frame clones alone and is incomplete. The sample includes some 1.5 million clones, about 96% seen only once; the top ten take over 1%. Sample: naive CD4+ T cells sorted from blood. Subset indicated: CD45RA+ positively selected. These receptors all stem from a man aged 25-45 years in good health.

The chain combines TRBV27 with TRBJ2-2; weak D call: TRBD2 (6 bases). The V gene's germline CDR1 is MNHEY and CDR2 SMNVEV (reference sequence). CDR3 size: 15 residues. Between the trimmed V and J ends, which lost 2 bases and 4 bases, there was a span of 11 bases. The CDR3 region is CASSLPRGSTGELFF. DNA for the CDR3: TGTGCCAGCAGTTTACCTCGGGGGTCCACCGGGGAGCTGTTTTTT.

The rearrangement uses TRBV5-1 and TRBJ1-3; 7 bases are shared with TRBD1. CDR1 is SGHRS and CDR2 is YFSETQ in the germline V gene. This CDR3 has 14 amino acids. The V segment lost 7 bases and the J segment 3 bases; nucleotides outside the gene matches: 7. CDR3 loop: CASSEQGYGNTIYF. The CDR3 DNA follows: TGCGCCAGCTCCGAACAGGGGTATGGAAACACCATATATTTT.

The chain recombines TRBV5-1 with TRBJ2-5, with 7 bases fitting TRBD1. Germline V CDR1 and CDR2: SGHRS, YFSETQ. The V gene end was trimmed by 0 bases and the J gene end by 2 bases; junction bases not matched to a gene: 4. The CDR3 is 15 amino acids. CDR3 sequence reads: CASSLAGTEQETQYF. The CDR3 nucleotides read TGCGCCAGCAGCTTGGCCGGGACAGAACAAGAGACCCAGTACTTC. Combining the CDR3 with reference TRBV5-1 and TRBJ2-5 gives the whole variable domain KAGVTQTPRYLIKTRGQQVTLSCSPISGHRSVSWYQQTPGQGLQFLFEYFSETQRNKGNFPGRFSGRQFSNSRSEMNVSTLELGDSALYLCASSLAGTEQETQYFGPGTRLLVL.

This chain joins TRBV19 and TRBJ2-3, with TRBD1 matching over 8 bases. The CDR3 runs to 15 residues. Trimming took 6 bases from V and 2 from J; bases not matched to a gene: 7. Per the germline V gene, CDR1 is LNHDA and CDR2 is SQIVND (reference sequence). The CDR3 loop reads CASSDRGRATDTQYF. The CDR3 DNA follows: TGTGCCAGTAGCGACAGGGGAAGGGCCACAGATACGCAGTATTTT.

This sequence joins TRBV29-1 and TRBJ2-7; D is uncertain. The CDR3 has 13 amino acids. Germline V lookup: CDR1 SQVTM, CDR2 ANQGSEA. The V gene lost 4 bases and the J gene lost 1 base, with 11 bases spanning the gap. The CDR3 DNA reads TGCAGCGTTGCGCCGGGCATATCCTACGAGCAGTACTTC. Translated, it gives CSVAPGISYEQYF.

The chain uses TRBV2 and TRBJ2-1; 10 nucleotides agree with TRBD1. J gave up 8 bases and V 5 bases, and 9 bases lay outside the gene matches. The V gene's germline CDR1 is SNHLY and CDR2 FYNNEI. There are 15 residues in the CDR3. This CDR3 reads CASSHRQGAWDEQFF. In DNA, the CDR3 is TGTGCCAGCAGTCACAGACAGGGGGCTTGGGATGAGCAGTTCTTC. The full variable domain, rest sourced from reference TRBV2 and TRBJ2-1, is EPEVTQTPSHQVTQMGQEVILRCVPISNHLYFYWYRQILGQKVEFLVSFYNNEISEKSEIFDDQFSVERPDGSNFTLKIRSTKLEDSAMYFCASSHRQGAWDEQFFGPGTRLTVL.

The chain uses TRBV11-2 and TRBJ2-3, with TRBD2 matching 16 bases. The germline V gene has CDR1 SGHAT and CDR2 FQNNGV. Trimming took 0 bases from V and 0 from J; bases not matched to a gene: 6. This CDR3 has 20 residues. CDR3 DNA: TGTGCCAGCAGCTTAGAGGGACTAGCGGGAGGGCCGGGTAGCACAGATACGCAGTATTTT. This sequence encodes CASSLEGLAGGPGSTDTQYF.

This clone is a singleton in its sample. This sequence joins TRBV18 and TRBJ2-5; TRBD2 matches at 8 bases. The CDR3 runs 16 residues. CDR1 and CDR2 (germline): KGHSH, LQKENI. Trimming cost V 6 bases and J 1 base; bases outside gene matches: 10. CDR3 sequence reads: CASSHPTSESQETQYF. In DNA, the CDR3 is TGTGCCAGCTCGCACCCGACTAGCGAAAGCCAAGAGACCCAGTACTTC.

With respect to this clone: The junction does not match germline at one end; this may be a read error. The DNA of the CDR3 is TGTGCCAGCAGCTTACAGTTACAGGGGGCCGTGGAATTT. Protein product: CASSLQLQGAVEF. This chain connects TRBV7-2 to TRBJ1-4; 9 bases are a match to TRBD1. Germline-derived CDR1 and CDR2 are SGHTA and FQGNSA. The CDR3 has 13 amino acids.